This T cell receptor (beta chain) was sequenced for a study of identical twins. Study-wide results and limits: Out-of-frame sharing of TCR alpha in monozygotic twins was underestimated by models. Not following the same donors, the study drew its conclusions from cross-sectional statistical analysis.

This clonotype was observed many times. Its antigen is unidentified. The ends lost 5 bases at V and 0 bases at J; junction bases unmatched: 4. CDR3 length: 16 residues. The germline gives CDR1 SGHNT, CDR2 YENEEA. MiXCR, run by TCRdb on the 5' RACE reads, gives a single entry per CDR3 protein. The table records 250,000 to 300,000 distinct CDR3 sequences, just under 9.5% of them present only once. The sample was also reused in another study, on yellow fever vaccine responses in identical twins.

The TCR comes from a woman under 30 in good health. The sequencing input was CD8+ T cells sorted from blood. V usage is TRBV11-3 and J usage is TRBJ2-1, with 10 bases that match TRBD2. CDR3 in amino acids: CASSLGLADSYNEQFF. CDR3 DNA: TGTGCCAGCAGCCTAGGACTAGCGGACTCCTACAATGAGCAGTTCTTC.